This T cell receptor beta chain is from a study of shared clonotypes between healthy human individuals. Background on the study: Each donor's CD8 memory used one plate, CD8 naive two, each CD4 subset three. Study-wide findings and caveats: The four-donor shared clonotypes exceeded non-shared clonotypes in generation probability, with non-shared ones scoring lower.

The CDR3 spans 15 residues. CDR1 is MDHEN and CDR2 is SYDVKM in the germline V gene. The ends were cut back, 7 bases at V and 0 bases at J, with 14 bases in the middle. A word on this clone: Its specificity is unknown.

The protocol was immunoSEQ multiplex PCR, while the TCRdb copy is restricted to in-frame clones and leaves out a portion. The sample shows 900,000 to 1,200,000 clones, roughly 74% of them seen only once. Sequencing input: memory CD4+ T cells from PBMCs. Documented subset: CD45RA-negative fraction. This sequence was found in a man between 18 and 29 years old in good health. Some clones in this sample may be carry-over from other donors' samples. V gene TRBV28 combines with J gene TRBJ2-3; either TRBD1 or TRBD2 may supply D (5 bases each). The DNA of the CDR3 is TGTGCCAGCACTGCCGGGACCACGAGCACAGATACGCAGTATTTT. It encodes CASTAGTTSTDTQYF.